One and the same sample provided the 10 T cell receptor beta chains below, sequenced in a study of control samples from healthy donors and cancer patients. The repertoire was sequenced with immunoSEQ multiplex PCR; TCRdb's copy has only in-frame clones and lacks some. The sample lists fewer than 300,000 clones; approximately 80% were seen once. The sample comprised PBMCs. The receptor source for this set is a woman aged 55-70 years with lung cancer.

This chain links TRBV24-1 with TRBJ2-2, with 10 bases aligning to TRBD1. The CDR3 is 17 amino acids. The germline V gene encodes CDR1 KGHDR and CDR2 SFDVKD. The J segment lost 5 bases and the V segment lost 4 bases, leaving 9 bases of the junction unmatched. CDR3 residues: CATSDPDRGQQTGELFF. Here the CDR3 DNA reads TGTGCCACCAGTGACCCCGACAGGGGGCAGCAGACCGGGGAGCTGTTTTTT.

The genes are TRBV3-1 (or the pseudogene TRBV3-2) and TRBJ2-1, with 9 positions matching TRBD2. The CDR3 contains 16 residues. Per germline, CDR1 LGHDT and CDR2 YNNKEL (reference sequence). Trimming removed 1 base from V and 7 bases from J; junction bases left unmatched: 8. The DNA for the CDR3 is TGTGCCAGCAGCCAAGCGACGACTAGCGGACGGAATGAGCAGTTCTTC. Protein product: CASSQATTSGRNEQFF.

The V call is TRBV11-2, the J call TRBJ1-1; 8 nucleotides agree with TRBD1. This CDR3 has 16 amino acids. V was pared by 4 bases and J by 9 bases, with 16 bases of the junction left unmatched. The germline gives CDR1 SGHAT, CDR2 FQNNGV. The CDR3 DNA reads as TGTGCCAGCAGCTCAGTAGGCTCGGCTACAGGGGGTAAAGCTTTCTTT. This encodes CASSSVGSATGGKAFF.

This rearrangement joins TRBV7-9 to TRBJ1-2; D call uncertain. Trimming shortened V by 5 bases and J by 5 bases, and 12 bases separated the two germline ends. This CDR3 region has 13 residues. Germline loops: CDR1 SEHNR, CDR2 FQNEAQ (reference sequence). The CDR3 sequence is CASSQGSFYGYTF. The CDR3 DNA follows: TGTGCCAGCAGCCAAGGTAGCTTTTATGGCTACACCTTC.

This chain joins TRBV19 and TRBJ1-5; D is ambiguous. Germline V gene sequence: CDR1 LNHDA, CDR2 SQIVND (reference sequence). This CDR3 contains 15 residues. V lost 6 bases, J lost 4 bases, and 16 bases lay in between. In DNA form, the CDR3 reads TGTGCCAGTAGGGAACAAGGGAGGTGGAATCAGCCCCAGCATTTT. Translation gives CASREQGRWNQPQHF.

CDR3 sequence: CASSLEASGGRSYTF. The CDR3 coding sequence is TGTGCCAGCAGCTTAGAAGCGAGCGGGGGGCGCAGCTACACCTTC. The chain carries TRBV11-2 and TRBJ1-2; a possible D gene is TRBD1 (6 bases). Trimming cost V 0 bases and J 9 bases, with 17 bases left between them. The CDR3 is made up of 15 amino acids. The germline V gene encodes CDR1 SGHAT and CDR2 FQNNGV.

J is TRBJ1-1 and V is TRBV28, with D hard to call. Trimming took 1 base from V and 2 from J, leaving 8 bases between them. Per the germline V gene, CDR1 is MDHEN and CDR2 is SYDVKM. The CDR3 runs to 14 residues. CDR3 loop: CASSLLSLNTEAFF. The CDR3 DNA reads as TGTGCCAGCAGTTTATTAAGTTTAAACACTGAAGCTTTCTTT.

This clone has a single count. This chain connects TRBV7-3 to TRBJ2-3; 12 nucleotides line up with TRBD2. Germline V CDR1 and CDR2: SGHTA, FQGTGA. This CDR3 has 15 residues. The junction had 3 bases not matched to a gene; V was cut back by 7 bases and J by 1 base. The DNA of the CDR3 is TGTGCCAGCAAGAGGACTAGCGGGGGCACAGATACGCAGTATTTT. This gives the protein CASKRTSGGTDTQYF.

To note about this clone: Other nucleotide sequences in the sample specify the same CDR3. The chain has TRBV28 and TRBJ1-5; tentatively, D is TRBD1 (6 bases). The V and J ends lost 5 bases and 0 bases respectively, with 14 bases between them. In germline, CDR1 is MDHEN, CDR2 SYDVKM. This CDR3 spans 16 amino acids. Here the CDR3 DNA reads TGTGCCAGCAGTCTCGGACAGCGCTATAGCAATCAGCCCCAGCATTTT. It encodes CASSLGQRYSNQPQHF.

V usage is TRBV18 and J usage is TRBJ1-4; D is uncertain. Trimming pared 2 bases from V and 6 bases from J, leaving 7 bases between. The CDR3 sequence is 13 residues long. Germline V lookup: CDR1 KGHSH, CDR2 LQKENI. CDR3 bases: TGTGCCAGCTCACCAAATCGTGATGAAAAACTGTTTTTT. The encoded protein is CASSPNRDEKLFF.